The 20 T cell receptor beta chains presented below share a single source sample, sequenced in a study of neurological immune-mediated disorders. TCRdb reprocessed the 5' RACE reads via MiXCR and lists one record per CDR3 protein. This repertoire shows about 50,000 distinct CDR3 sequences, around 2.9% found once; its top ten account for around 15%. Input material: PBMCs. The receptors shown here come from a woman aged 50 to 65 with multiple sclerosis.

This clonotype occurred many times. V gene TRBV12-3 or TRBV12-4 combines with J gene TRBJ1-5; TRBD1 might be the D (6 bases). Trimming cost V 5 bases and J 3 bases, with 17 bases left between them. This CDR3 is built from 16 residues. The CDR3 sequence: CASSDTGKGYNQPQHF. CDR3 bases: TGTGCCAGCAGTGACACAGGGAAGGGGTACAATCAGCCCCAGCATTTT.

This clonotype was recorded many times. The V and J genes are TRBV20-1 and TRBJ1-5; possible D gene TRBD1, 6 bases. V lost 6 bases to trimming and J lost 0 bases, with 24 bases between them. Germline V gene data show CDR1 as DFQATT and CDR2 as SNEGSKA (reference sequence). CDR3 length: 18 residues. CDR3: CSAIKSGGGELSNQPQHF. The CDR3, as DNA: TGCAGTGCAATTAAAAGTGGCGGGGGCGAACTTAGCAATCAGCCCCAGCATTTT.

At least ten counts were recorded for this clonotype. This chain uses TRBV4-1 with TRBJ1-5; TRBD1 matches 8 bases. The length of the CDR3 is 17 residues. V shed 0 bases, J shed 2 bases, and the junction held 6 bases outside the gene matches. From germline, CDR1 is MGHRA and CDR2 YSYEKL. The CDR3 is CASSQDVSTGGNQPQHF. The CDR3 DNA reads TGCGCCAGCAGCCAAGACGTTTCGACAGGGGGCAATCAGCCCCAGCATTTT.

The table lists this clonotype with a few counts. Since a much larger clone is just one base distant, this may be a read error. This chain connects TRBV12-3 or TRBV12-4 to TRBJ1-1; TRBD1 aligns across 7 bases. After removal of 3 bases from V and 6 bases from J, the junction contained 19 bases not matched to a gene. The CDR3 spans 18 residues. The CDR3 DNA reads TGTGCCAGCAGTTTCCTCTTCGGATACGACAGGGTGGCATCTGAAGCTTTCTTT. It is translated as CASSFLFGYDRVASEAFF.

This clonotype was picked up a small number of times. Since a much larger clone is just one base distant, this may be a read error. V usage is TRBV12-3 or TRBV12-4 and J usage is TRBJ2-2; tentatively, D is TRBD2 (5 bases). The length of the CDR3 is 12 residues. The CDR3 reads CDSRTDTGELFF. The CDR3 region has the DNA TGTGACAGCAGGACTGACACCGGGGAGCTGTTTTTT.

The table lists this clonotype with many counts. This rearrangement joins TRBV29-1 to TRBJ2-2; 12 nucleotides match TRBD1. CDR1 and CDR2 (germline): SQVTM, ANQGSEA. With V trimmed by 4 bases and J by 4 bases, 4 bases remained unmatched. CDR3 length: 15 amino acids. CDR3 amino acids: CSVAGTGGSTGELFF. CDR3 nucleotide sequence: TGCAGCGTTGCGGGGACAGGGGGCAGCACCGGGGAGCTGTTTTTT.

In this sample, this clonotype turned up many times. V gene TRBV5-1 combines with J gene TRBJ1-1, with TRBD1 matching 7 bases. With V trimmed by 0 bases and J by 0 bases, 8 bases remained unmatched. CDR1 is SGHRS and CDR2 is YFSETQ in the germline V gene. The CDR3 sequence is 17 residues long. The CDR3 DNA sequence: TGCGCCAGCAGCTTGGGGGACAGCGGGACAATGAACACTGAAGCTTTCTTT. It specifies CASSLGDSGTMNTEAFF. The full variable domain, in which reference TRBV5-1 and TRBJ1-1 provide the parts outside the CDR3, is KAGVTQTPRYLIKTRGQQVTLSCSPISGHRSVSWYQQTPGQGLQFLFEYFSETQRNKGNFPGRFSGRQFSNSRSEMNVSTLELGDSALYLCASSLGDSGTMNTEAFFGQGTRLTVV.

This clonotype was recorded many times. The V call is TRBV5-1, the J call TRBJ2-3; weak D call: TRBD2 (7 bases). CDR1 is SGHRS, CDR2 YFSETQ, per germline. Trimming removed 4 bases at V and 4 bases at J, with 16 bases between. CDR3 size: 15 residues. The CDR3 here is CASSPRGGRADTQYF. DNA for the CDR3: TGCGCCAGCAGCCCAAGGGGGGGCAGGGCAGATACGCAGTATTTT.

Notes on this clonotype: A much larger clonotype is one base distant, so this may be a read error. The CDR3 DNA follows: TGCAGCGCCTCAGTGGAGGCCACAGATACGCAGTATTTT. Translation gives CSASVEATDTQYF. This sequence joins TRBV29-1 and TRBJ2-3, with TRBD2 as a possible D gene (5 bases). The V and J ends lost 7 bases and 2 bases respectively, with 13 bases between them. Germline values: CDR1 SQVTM, CDR2 ANQGSEA. This CDR3 region has 13 residues.

This clonotype was seen many times. The rearrangement uses TRBV12-3 or TRBV12-4 and TRBJ1-1; D is unclear. This CDR3 region has 14 residues. V was cut by 6 bases and J by 1 base, with 12 bases left in between. Here the CDR3 DNA reads TGTGCCAGCAGCACTTTACTTGAGAACACTGAAGCTTTCTTT. This codes for CASSTLLENTEAFF.

This clonotype was observed many times. This chain connects TRBV6-5 to TRBJ1-2; 12 bases map to TRBD1. The CDR3 consists of 15 residues. CDR1 is MNHEY, CDR2 SVGAGI, per germline. J lost 7 bases, V lost 5 bases, and 8 bases had no gene match. The CDR3 DNA reads TGTGCCAGCAGTCGAGGGACAGGGGGCGCGGGTGGCTACACCTTC. Translating it yields CASSRGTGGAGGYTF.

This clonotype was detected many times. The chain joins TRBV5-1 to TRBJ2-1; 11 nucleotides match TRBD1. The CDR3 is 16 residues long. Germline CDR1 reads SGHRS; CDR2 reads YFSETQ. The V gene end was trimmed by 0 bases and the J gene end by 5 bases; junction bases not matched to a gene: 4. This CDR3 reads CASSLVGTGGNNEQFF. DNA for the CDR3: TGCGCCAGCAGCTTGGTAGGGACAGGGGGTAACAATGAGCAGTTCTTC.

This clonotype was detected ten times or more. The rearrangement uses TRBV5-1 and TRBJ2-7, with 7 bases matching TRBD1. The germline gives CDR1 SGHRS, CDR2 YFSETQ. Trimming at V came to 0 bases and at J to 5 bases, leaving 2 bases not matched to a gene. The CDR3 spans 13 residues. CDR3 bases: TGCGCCAGCAGCTTGGCCGGGACAGACGAGCAGTACTTC. It yields the protein CASSLAGTDEQYF.

This clonotype occurred many times. The chain couples TRBV14 to TRBJ2-5; D may be TRBD1 or TRBD2 (5 bases each). V lost 1 base and J 5 bases, leaving 14 bases between the germline ends. Germline values: CDR1 SGHDN, CDR2 FVKESK. The CDR3 sequence is 15 residues long. The CDR3 coding sequence is TGTGCCAGCAGCCAAGGGGGGACGACCGTCGAGACCCAGTACTTC. Translating gives CASSQGGTTVETQYF.

This clonotype was detected ten times or more. This rearrangement joins TRBV5-1 to TRBJ1-1; D not certain. Germline V CDR1 and CDR2: SGHRS, YFSETQ. The CDR3 consists of 12 residues. Trimming left V 4 bases short and J 2 bases short, with 6 bases between. This CDR3 is CASSQPNTEAFF. DNA for the CDR3: TGCGCCAGCAGCCAACCAAACACTGAAGCTTTCTTT.

This clonotype was seen many times. The gene calls are TRBV4-1 and TRBJ2-1, with D unclear. CDR1 MGHRA and CDR2 YSYEKL come from the germline V gene. Trimming removed 4 bases at V and 5 bases at J, with 6 bases between. CDR3 length: 12 residues. The CDR3 loop reads CASSPRDNEQFF. The DNA of the CDR3 is TGCGCCAGCAGCCCGCGAGACAATGAGCAGTTCTTC.

This clonotype ranks as medium-sized. The genes are TRBV27 and TRBJ1-6; 8 bases are shared with TRBD1. V was clipped by 6 bases and J by 6 bases; unmatched bases: 7. Looked up from germline, CDR1 is MNHEY and CDR2 is SMNVEV (reference sequence). The CDR3 runs to 15 residues. The CDR3 sequence is CASSWTGISNSPLHF. The CDR3 DNA reads as TGTGCCAGCAGCTGGACAGGGATTAGTAATTCACCCCTCCACTTT.

This clonotype has ten or more counts. The chain couples TRBV4-1 to TRBJ1-6, with no clear D. Germline values: CDR1 MGHRA, CDR2 YSYEKL. The V end was cut by 0 bases, the J end by 6 bases, with 15 bases between. The CDR3 contains 17 residues. The CDR3 DNA sequence: TGCGCCAGCAGCCAAGATCAGACAAGGGAGACTAATTCACCCCTCCACTTT. Protein: CASSQDQTRETNSPLHF.

This clonotype appeared many times. The chain has TRBV5-4 and TRBJ2-5; a possible D gene is TRBD2 (7 bases). The CDR3 totals 15 residues. V was shortened by 2 bases and J by 4 bases, with 15 bases between the two germline ends. CDR1 is SGHNT, CDR2 YYREEE, per germline (reference sequence). The CDR3 sequence: CASSLRGGGGETQYF. The CDR3 DNA is TGTGCCAGCAGCTTACGAGGGGGGGGTGGAGAGACCCAGTACTTC. Looking up the rest from reference TRBV5-4 and TRBJ2-5 gives the full variable domain: ETGVTQSPTHLIKTRGQQVTLRCSSQSGHNTVSWYQQALGQGPQFIFQYYREEENGRGNFPPRFSGLQFPNYSSELNVNALELDDSALYLCASSLRGGGGETQYFGPGTRLLVL.

This clonotype was counted at least ten times. This chain connects TRBV20-1 to TRBJ2-3; D gene ambiguous. Per the germline V gene, CDR1 is DFQATT and CDR2 is SNEGSKA (reference sequence). The CDR3 has 13 residues. The V gene lost 1 base and the J gene lost 3 bases, with 8 bases spanning the gap. Here the CDR3 DNA reads TGCAGTGCTAGAGGGTGGGGAACAGATACGCAGTATTTT. Translating it yields CSARGWGTDTQYF.